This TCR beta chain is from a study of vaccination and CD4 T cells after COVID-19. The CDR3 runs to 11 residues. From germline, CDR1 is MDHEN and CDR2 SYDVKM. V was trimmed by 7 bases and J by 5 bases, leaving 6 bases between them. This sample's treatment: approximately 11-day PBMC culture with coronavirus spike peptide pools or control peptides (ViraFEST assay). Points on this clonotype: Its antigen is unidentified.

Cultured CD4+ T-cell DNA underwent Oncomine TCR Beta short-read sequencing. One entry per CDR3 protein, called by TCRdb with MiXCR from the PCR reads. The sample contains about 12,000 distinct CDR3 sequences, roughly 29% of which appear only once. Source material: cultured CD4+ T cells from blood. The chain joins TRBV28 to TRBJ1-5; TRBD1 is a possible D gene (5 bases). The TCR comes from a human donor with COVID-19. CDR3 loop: CASTRDQPQHF. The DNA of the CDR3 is TGTGCCAGCACCAGGGATCAGCCCCAGCATTTT.